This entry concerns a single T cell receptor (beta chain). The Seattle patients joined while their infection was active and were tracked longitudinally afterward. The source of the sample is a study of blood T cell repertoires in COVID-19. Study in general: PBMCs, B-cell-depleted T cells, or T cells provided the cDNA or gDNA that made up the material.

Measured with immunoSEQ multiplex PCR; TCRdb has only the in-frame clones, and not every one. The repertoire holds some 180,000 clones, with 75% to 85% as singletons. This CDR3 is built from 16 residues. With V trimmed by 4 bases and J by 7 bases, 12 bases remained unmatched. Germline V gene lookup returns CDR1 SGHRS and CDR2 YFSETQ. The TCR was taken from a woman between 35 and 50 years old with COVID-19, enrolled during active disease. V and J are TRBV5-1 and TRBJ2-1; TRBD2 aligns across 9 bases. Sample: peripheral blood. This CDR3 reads CASSRAGTSRPNEQFF. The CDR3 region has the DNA TGCGCCAGCAGCCGTGCCGGGACTAGCCGCCCAAATGAGCAGTTCTTC.